What follows describes a single T cell receptor (beta chain). The target antigen is unknown. Time point reported: baseline, week 1 (first vaccination visit). Regarding treatment: pre-vaccination baseline after standard-of-care therapy. Measured with immunoSEQ multiplex PCR; TCRdb has only the in-frame clones, and not every one. The data show 95,000 to 100,000 clones, approximately 90% seen once. CDR1 and CDR2 (germline): SGDLS, YYNGEE. The CDR3 extends over 18 amino acids. Trimming cost V 4 bases and J 0 bases; bases outside gene matches: 9. The data are from a study of a mutant IDH1 vaccine in newly diagnosed glioma. On the study more broadly: Averaging 40.4 years of age, treated patients were around 62% male and approximately 38% female. Earlier therapy was either radiotherapy, temozolomide, or both, and most got both.

Study outcomes and limitations: Whatever changes occurred in top peripheral T cell clonotypes seemed unrelated to pseudoprogression. The study observed vaccine-induced immune responses in 93.3% of patients.

The genes are TRBV9 and TRBJ2-6; 8 nucleotides line up with TRBD1. The sequencing here drew on PBMCs, taken from a glioma patient treated with radiotherapy, temozolomide or both. The receptor was derived from a woman in her forties or fifties with glioma. DNA of the CDR3: TGTGCCAGCAGCACCCGGACAGGGCATTACTCTGGGGCCAACGTCCTGACTTTC. Protein sequence: CASSTRTGHYSGANVLTF.